The rows below give T cell receptor beta chains drawn from one sample of a study of early T cells in non-severe SARS-CoV-2 infection. TCRdb reanalysed the 5' RACE reads using MiXCR and keeps one entry per CDR3 protein. The table includes approximately 65,000 distinct CDR3 sequences, 12% detected once. The material sequenced was whole blood. These receptors originate from an adult who was a healthcare worker with PCR-confirmed SARS-CoV-2 infection or an uninfected control (not recorded which). Both conserved end residues are part of each CDR3. A D gene is named only where the DNA matches it firmly. Clone size is not always given. Where it is, it says once, few, many or a class for expanded clones.

D gene: TRBD2
J gene: TRBJ2-3
clone size: -
V gene: TRBV7-2
CDR3 DNA: TGTGCCAGCAGCTTAGGGCGGGCAGCGGGGGGATCAGATACGCAGTATTTT
CDR3 protein: CASSLGRAAGGSDTQYF

D gene: -
J gene: TRBJ1-1
clone size: many
V gene: TRBV10-3
CDR3 DNA: TGTGCCATCAGTGAGTCGAATGGGGCGGAAGCTTTCTTT
CDR3 protein: CAISESNGAEAFF

D gene: -
J gene: TRBJ1-2
clone size: many
V gene: TRBV12-3/TRBV12-4
CDR3 DNA: TGTGCCAGCAGTTTTGAGGGGTATGGCTACACCTTC
CDR3 protein: CASSFEGYGYTF

D gene: -
J gene: TRBJ1-1
clone size: -
V gene: TRBV7-2
CDR3 DNA: TGTGCCAGCAGCTTATATGGGGGGACGGCTGAAGCTTTCTTT
CDR3 protein: CASSLYGGTAEAFF

D gene: -
J gene: TRBJ1-1
clone size: few
V gene: TRBV5-1
CDR3 DNA: TGCGCCAGCAGCTTGGATTCAGGGACCACTGAAGCTTTCTTT
CDR3 protein: CASSLDSGTTEAFF

D gene: -
J gene: TRBJ2-3
clone size: few
V gene: TRBV10-3
CDR3 DNA: TGTGCCAGCCGGACATCATTTGGAGATACGCAGTATTTT
CDR3 protein: CASRTSFGDTQYF

D gene: -
J gene: TRBJ2-3
clone size: -
V gene: TRBV5-6
CDR3 DNA: TGTGCCAGCAAGCAGTCCAGCACAGATACGCAGTATTTT
CDR3 protein: CASKQSSTDTQYF

D gene: -
J gene: TRBJ2-3
clone size: few
V gene: TRBV7-9
CDR3 DNA: TGTGCCAGCAGCTCGACAGGGAGGGCAGATACGCAGTATTTT
CDR3 protein: CASSSTGRADTQYF

D gene: TRBD1
J gene: TRBJ1-2
clone size: -
V gene: TRBV12-3/TRBV12-4
CDR3 DNA: TGTGCCAGCAGCCCAGCTCGTCCGGGACAGGGGAGCGGAAAGGGCTACACCTTC
CDR3 protein: CASSPARPGQGSGKGYTF

D gene: -
J gene: TRBJ2-3
clone size: -
V gene: TRBV20-1
CDR3 DNA: TGCAGTGCTAGAACTTTCCCTGCTAGCACAGATACGCAGTATTTT
CDR3 protein: CSARTFPASTDTQYF

D gene: -
J gene: TRBJ2-1
clone size: many
V gene: TRBV6-6
CDR3 DNA: TGTGCCAGCAACGAGGGGTACGCGGGCAATGAGCAGTTCTTC
CDR3 protein: CASNEGYAGNEQFF

D gene: -
J gene: TRBJ2-7
clone size: few
V gene: TRBV30
CDR3 DNA: TGTGCCTGGAGGGGGGACTCCTACGAGCAGTACTTC
CDR3 protein: CAWRGDSYEQYF

D gene: -
J gene: TRBJ1-1
clone size: few
V gene: TRBV6-5
CDR3 DNA: TGTGCCAGCACCCAGGGTACTGAAGCTTTCTTT
CDR3 protein: CASTQGTEAFF

D gene: -
J gene: TRBJ2-7
clone size: -
V gene: TRBV30
CDR3 DNA: TGTGCCTGGAGCCTGTCCCGGTCCGTTGTCGAGCAGTACTTC
CDR3 protein: CAWSLSRSVVEQYF

D gene: -
J gene: TRBJ1-4
clone size: -
V gene: TRBV6-6
CDR3 DNA: TGTGCCAGCAGTTCCCGACACGTTCTCGATGAAAAACTGTTTTTT
CDR3 protein: CASSSRHVLDEKLFF

D gene: -
J gene: TRBJ2-2
clone size: -
V gene: TRBV10-3
CDR3 DNA: TGTGCCATCGTGGACGCGTCTCGGGGTCCCGGGGAGCTGTTTTTT
CDR3 protein: CAIVDASRGPGELFF

D gene: -
J gene: TRBJ1-3
clone size: -
V gene: TRBV29-1
CDR3 DNA: TGCAGCGCCAGCCATGCCTCTGGAAACACCATATATTTT
CDR3 protein: CSASHASGNTIYF